This T cell receptor beta chain originates from a study of identifying expanded T cells in peripheral blood. Whole-study results and caveats: Differentially abundant clones: 0.95 to 1.5 between replicates, about 16 at two to three weeks, less than 20 at four. Variance in clone template counts between two-week samples significantly increased with total template count across all healthy donors.

Details on this clone: Its target is unknown.

The protocol was immunoSEQ multiplex PCR, while the TCRdb copy is restricted to in-frame clones and leaves out a portion. The sample shows 70,000 to 95,000 clones, 88% of them seen only once. Collection occurred without any documented infections or immune events in donors. The V gene's germline CDR1 is MNHEY and CDR2 SMNVEV (reference sequence). V lost 2 bases to trimming and J lost 5 bases; unmatched junction nucleotides: 10. CDR3 length equals 17 residues. The receptor was derived from a person between 18 and 75 years old in good health. Material: blood. The chain uses TRBV27 and TRBJ2-5; 11 bases match TRBD2. The CDR3 region is CASSLLAGGGVGETQYF. For the CDR3, the DNA is TGTGCCAGCAGTTTACTAGCGGGAGGAGGGGTAGGGGAGACCCAGTACTTC.